This TCR beta chain is drawn from a study of response to subunit inactivated influenza vaccine. General study findings and limits: Every seasonal influenza vaccination brings in few new T cells, the authors suggested.

Germline values: CDR1 SQVTM, CDR2 ANQGSEA. The length of the CDR3 is 15 residues. V lost 1 base and J lost 4; bases outside the gene matches: 4. TCRdb re-called the RT-PCR reads with MiXCR, one entry per CDR3 protein. The data hold around 530,000 distinct CDR3 sequences, with approximately 15% observed a single time. This clonotype was detected a few times. Its specificity is unknown. The chain links TRBV29-1 to TRBJ2-2; the match to TRBD1 covers 9 bases. This receptor was identified in a man aged 45-69 years who received an inactivated influenza vaccine. Sequences were derived from CD4+ T cells sorted from PBMCs, sampled about 23 months after vaccination. The CDR3 loop is CSVEAGTGSTGELFF. CDR3 DNA sequence: TGCAGCGTTGAAGCCGGGACAGGGAGCACCGGGGAGCTGTTTTTT.